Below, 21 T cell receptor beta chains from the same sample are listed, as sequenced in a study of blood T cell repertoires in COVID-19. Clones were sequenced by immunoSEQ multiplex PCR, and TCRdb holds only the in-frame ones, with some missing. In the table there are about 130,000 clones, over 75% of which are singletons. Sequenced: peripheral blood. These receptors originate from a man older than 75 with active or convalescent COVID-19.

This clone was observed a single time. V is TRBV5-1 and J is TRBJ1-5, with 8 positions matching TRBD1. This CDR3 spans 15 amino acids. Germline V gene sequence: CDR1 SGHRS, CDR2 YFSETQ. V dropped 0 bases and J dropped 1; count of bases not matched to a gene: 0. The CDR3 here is CASSLGQGSNQPQHF. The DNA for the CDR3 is TGCGCCAGCAGCTTGGGACAGGGGAGCAATCAGCCCCAGCATTTT.

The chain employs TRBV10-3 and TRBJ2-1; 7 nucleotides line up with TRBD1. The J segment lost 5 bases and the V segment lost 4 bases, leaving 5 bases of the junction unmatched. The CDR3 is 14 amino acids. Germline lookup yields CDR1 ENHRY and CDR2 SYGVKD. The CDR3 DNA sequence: TGTGCCATCAGTGCCACACAGGGGAACAATGAGCAGTTCTTC. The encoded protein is CAISATQGNNEQFF.

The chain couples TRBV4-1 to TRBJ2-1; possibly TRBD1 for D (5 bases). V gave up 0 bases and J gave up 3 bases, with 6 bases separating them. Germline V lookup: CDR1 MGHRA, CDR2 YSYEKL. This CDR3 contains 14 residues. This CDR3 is CASSQDQGYNEQFF. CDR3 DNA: TGCGCCAGCAGCCAAGATCAGGGCTACAATGAGCAGTTCTTC.

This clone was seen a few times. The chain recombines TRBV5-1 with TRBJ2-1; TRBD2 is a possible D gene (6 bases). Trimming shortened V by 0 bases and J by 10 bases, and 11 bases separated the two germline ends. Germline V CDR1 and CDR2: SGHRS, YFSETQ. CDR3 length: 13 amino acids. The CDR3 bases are TGCGCCAGCAGCTTGGAATTGGGAGGCGAGCAGTTCTTC. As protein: CASSLELGGEQFF.

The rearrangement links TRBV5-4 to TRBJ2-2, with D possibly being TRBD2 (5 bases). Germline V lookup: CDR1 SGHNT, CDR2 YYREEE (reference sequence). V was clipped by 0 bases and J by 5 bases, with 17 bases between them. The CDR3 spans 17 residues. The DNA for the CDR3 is TGTGCCAGCAGCTTGGACGAGGAACTAGTGGCAACCGGGGAGCTGTTTTTT. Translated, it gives CASSLDEELVATGELFF.

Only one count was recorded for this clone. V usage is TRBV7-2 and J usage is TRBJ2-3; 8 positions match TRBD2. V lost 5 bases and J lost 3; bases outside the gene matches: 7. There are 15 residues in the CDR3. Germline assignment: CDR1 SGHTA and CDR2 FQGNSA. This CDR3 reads CASSPFAGGTDTQYF. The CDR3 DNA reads TGTGCCAGCAGCCCCTTTGCGGGAGGTACAGATACGCAGTATTTT. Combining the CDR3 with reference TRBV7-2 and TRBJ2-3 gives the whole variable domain GAGVSQSPSNKVTEKGKDVELRCDPISGHTALYWYRQSLGQGLEFLIYFQGNSAPDKSGLPSDRFSAERTGGSVSTLTIQRTQQEDSAVYLCASSPFAGGTDTQYFGPGTRLTVL.

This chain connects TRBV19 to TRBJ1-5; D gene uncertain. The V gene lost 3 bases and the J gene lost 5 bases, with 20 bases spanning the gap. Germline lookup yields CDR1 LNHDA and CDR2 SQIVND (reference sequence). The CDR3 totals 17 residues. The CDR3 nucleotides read TGTGCCAGTAGTATTGACGGTCCCACCTTCGAGGATCAGCCCCAGCATTTT. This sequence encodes CASSIDGPTFEDQPQHF. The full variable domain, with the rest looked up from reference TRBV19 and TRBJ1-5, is DGGITQSPKYLFRKEGQNVTLSCEQNLNHDAMYWYRQDPGQGLRLIYYSQIVNDFQKGDIAEGYSVSREKKESFPLTVTSAQKNPTAFYLCASSIDGPTFEDQPQHFGDGTRLSIL.

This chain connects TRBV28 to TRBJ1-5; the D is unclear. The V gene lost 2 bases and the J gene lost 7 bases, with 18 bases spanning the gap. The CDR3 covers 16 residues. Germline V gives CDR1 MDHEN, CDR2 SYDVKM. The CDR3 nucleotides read TGTGCCAGCAGTTTACGGTTTCAAGGGAGTGGGCAGCCCCAGCATTTT. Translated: CASSLRFQGSGQPQHF.

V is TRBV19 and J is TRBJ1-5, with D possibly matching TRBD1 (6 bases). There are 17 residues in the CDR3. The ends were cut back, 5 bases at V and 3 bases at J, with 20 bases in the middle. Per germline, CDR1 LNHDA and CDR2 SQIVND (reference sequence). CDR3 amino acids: CASSGNRDGATNQPQHF. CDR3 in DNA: TGTGCCAGTAGTGGAAACAGGGACGGAGCTACCAATCAGCCCCAGCATTTT.

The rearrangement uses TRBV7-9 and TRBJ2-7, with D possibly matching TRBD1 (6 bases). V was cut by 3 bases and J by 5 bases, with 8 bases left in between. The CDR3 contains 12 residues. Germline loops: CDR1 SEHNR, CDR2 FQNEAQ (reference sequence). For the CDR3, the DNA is TGTGCCAGCAGCTTCAGGGGTGACGAGCAGTACTTC. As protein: CASSFRGDEQYF.

Here the CDR3 DNA reads TGCAGCGTTGGGTCTTCCGGTGGCTACACCTTC. This codes for CSVGSSGGYTF. This chain connects TRBV29-1 to TRBJ1-2; no definite D call. CDR3 length: 11 residues. Trimming left V 4 bases short and J 7 bases short, with 10 bases between. From germline, CDR1 is SQVTM and CDR2 ANQGSEA.

CDR3 in amino acids: CASSLGQGAPGEQFF. The CDR3 DNA follows: TGTGCCAGTAGTTTGGGGCAGGGGGCTCCCGGCGAGCAGTTCTTC. The chain employs TRBV19 and TRBJ2-1, with 8 positions matching TRBD1. This CDR3 is built from 15 residues. J gave up 10 bases and V 5 bases, and 13 bases lay outside the gene matches. The germline gives CDR1 LNHDA, CDR2 SQIVND (reference sequence).

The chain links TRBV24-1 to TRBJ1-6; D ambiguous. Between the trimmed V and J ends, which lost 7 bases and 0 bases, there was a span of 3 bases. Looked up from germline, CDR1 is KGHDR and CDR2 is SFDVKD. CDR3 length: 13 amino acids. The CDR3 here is CATSSSYNSPLHF. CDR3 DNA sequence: TGTGCCACCAGCAGCTCCTATAATTCACCCCTCCACTTT.

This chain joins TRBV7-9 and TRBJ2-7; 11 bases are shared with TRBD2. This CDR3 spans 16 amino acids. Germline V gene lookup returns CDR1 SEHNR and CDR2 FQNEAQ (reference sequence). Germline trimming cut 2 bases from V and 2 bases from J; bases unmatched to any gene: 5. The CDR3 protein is CASSLWLAGGTYEQYF. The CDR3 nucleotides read TGTGCCAGCAGCTTATGGCTAGCGGGAGGCACCTACGAGCAGTACTTC.

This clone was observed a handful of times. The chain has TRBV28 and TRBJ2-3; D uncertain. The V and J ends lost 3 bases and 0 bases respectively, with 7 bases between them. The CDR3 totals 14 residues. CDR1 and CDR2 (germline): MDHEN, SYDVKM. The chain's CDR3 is CASSFSVSTDTQYF. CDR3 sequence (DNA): TGTGCCAGCAGTTTTTCTGTTAGCACAGATACGCAGTATTTT.

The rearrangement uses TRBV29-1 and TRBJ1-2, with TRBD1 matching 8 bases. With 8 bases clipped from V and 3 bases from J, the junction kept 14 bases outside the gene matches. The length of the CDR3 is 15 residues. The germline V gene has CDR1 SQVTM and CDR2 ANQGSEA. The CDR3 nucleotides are TGCAGCACGGGCCCGTGGGACAGGACCCACTATGGCTACACCTTC. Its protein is CSTGPWDRTHYGYTF.

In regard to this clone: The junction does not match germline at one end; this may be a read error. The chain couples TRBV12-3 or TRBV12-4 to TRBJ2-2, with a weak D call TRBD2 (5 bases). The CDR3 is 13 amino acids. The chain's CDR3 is CATSFRGTGELFF. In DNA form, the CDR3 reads TGTGCCACCAGTTTCCGAGGGACCGGGGAGCTGTTTTTT.

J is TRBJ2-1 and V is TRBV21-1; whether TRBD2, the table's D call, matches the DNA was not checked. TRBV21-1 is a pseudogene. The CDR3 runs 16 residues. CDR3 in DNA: TGTGCCAGCAGCAACAGCGCCCACTCCAACCGTGTTGAGCAGTTCTTC. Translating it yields CASSNSAHSNRVEQFF.

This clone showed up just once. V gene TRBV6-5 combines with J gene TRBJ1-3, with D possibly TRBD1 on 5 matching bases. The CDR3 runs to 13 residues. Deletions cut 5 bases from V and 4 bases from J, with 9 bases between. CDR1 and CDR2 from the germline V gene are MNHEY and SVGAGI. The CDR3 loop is CASSQGGGNTIYF. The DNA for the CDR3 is TGTGCCAGCAGTCAGGGAGGGGGAAACACCATATATTTT.

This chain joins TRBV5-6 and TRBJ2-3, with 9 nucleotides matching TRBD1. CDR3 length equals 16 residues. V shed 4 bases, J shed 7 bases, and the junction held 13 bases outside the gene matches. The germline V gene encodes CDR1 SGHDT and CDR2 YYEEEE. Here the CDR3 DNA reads TGTGCCAGCAGCCCTGGCCGGGACAGGGATCCAAATACGCAGTATTTT. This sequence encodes CASSPGRDRDPNTQYF.

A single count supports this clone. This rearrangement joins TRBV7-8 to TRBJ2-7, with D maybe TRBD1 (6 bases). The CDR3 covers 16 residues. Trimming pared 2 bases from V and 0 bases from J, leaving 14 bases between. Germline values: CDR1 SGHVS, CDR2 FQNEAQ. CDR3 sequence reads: CASSLPLTGNSYEQYF. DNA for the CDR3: TGTGCCAGCAGCTTACCACTGACAGGAAACTCCTACGAGCAGTACTTC.